This T cell receptor beta chain comes out of a study of regulatory T cells in long-lasting Graves disease. Time point indicated: newly diagnosed GD, antithyroid drugs for less than 3 months. There was RNA extracted from PBMCs, and the TCR library was made from it. V was cut by 0 bases and J by 3 bases, with 9 bases left in between. CDR3 length: 15 residues. CDR1 and CDR2 from the germline V gene are SGHRS and YFSETQ. This clonotype has more than one count but fewer than ten. Arm-PCR with iRepertoire HTBI primers amplified the CDR3 regions for these TCR beta libraries. From the multiplex PCR reads, TCRdb called clonotypes with MiXCR, one entry per CDR3 protein. The repertoire includes almost 450,000 distinct CDR3 sequences, approximately 16% of them detected once, and roughly a tenth sits in the top ten. These data were also reused for a study on T cells in Graves' hyperthyroidism and ophthalmopathy.

The sequencing used peripheral blood mononuclear cells (PBMCs), collected at new diagnosis, from a patient treated with antithyroid drugs. This TCR derives from a young woman with Graves disease. The chain links TRBV5-1 to TRBJ2-2, with D unclear. The CDR3 sequence is CASSLDFPDTGELFF. The CDR3 DNA sequence: TGCGCCAGCAGCTTGGACTTCCCCGACACCGGGGAGCTGTTTTTT.